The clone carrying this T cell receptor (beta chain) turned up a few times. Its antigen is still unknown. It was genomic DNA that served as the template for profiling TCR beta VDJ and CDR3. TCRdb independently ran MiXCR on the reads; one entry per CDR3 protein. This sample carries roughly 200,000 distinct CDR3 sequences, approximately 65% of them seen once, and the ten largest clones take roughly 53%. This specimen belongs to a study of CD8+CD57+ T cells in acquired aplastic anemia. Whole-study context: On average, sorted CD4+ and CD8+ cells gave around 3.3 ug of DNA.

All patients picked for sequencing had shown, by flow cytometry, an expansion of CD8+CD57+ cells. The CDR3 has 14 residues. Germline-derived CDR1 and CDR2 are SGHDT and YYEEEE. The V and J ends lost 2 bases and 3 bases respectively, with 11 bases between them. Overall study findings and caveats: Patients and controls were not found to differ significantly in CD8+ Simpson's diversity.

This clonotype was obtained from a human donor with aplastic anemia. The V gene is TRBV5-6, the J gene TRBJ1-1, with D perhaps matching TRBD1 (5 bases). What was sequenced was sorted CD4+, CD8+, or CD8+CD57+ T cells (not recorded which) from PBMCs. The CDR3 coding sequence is TGTGCCAGCAGCTTCCAAGGACACTACACTGAAGCTTTCTTT. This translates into CASSFQGHYTEAFF.